These T cell receptor beta chains were read from a single sample in a study of T cell changes during pregnancy in multiple sclerosis. TCRdb keeps only in-frame clones here, not all; method: immunoSEQ multiplex PCR. The table includes about 64,000 clones, 80% to 95% detected once. The source material was peripheral blood, sampled in the second trimester of pregnancy. The receptors come from a female donor with multiple sclerosis, enrolled in a pregnancy study. Each CDR3 is given with its conserved first and last residue. A D gene is named only where the DNA matches it firmly. Clone sizes are given selectively: once, few, many, or a class where the clone is expanded.

d_gene: TRBD1
abundance: .
v_gene: TRBV5-1
j_gene: TRBJ2-7
CDR3nt: TGCGCCAGCAGCTTGTCAATGGACAGGGGGGGCGAGCAGTACTTC
CDR3aa: CASSLSMDRGGEQYF

d_gene: .
abundance: .
v_gene: TRBV10-1
j_gene: TRBJ2-2
CDR3nt: TGCGCCAGCAGTGAGTCGCAAGCGGACCCTGAGGCCGGGGAGCTGTTTTTT
CDR3aa: CASSESQADPEAGELFF

d_gene: TRBD1
abundance: .
v_gene: TRBV27
j_gene: TRBJ2-5
CDR3nt: TGTGCCAGCAGTTTCGGGACAGGGGAGTGGGAGCAGTACTTC
CDR3aa: CASSFGTGEWEQYF

d_gene: TRBD1
abundance: .
v_gene: TRBV2
j_gene: TRBJ1-1
CDR3nt: TGTGCCAGCACGGGACAGGGGGGTACTGAAGCTTTCTTT
CDR3aa: CASTGQGGTEAFF

d_gene: TRBD2
abundance: .
v_gene: TRBV5-4
j_gene: TRBJ2-7
CDR3nt: TGTGCCAGCAGCGTTGGGGGGCTAGCGGGAAGATACGAGCAGTACTTC
CDR3aa: CASSVGGLAGRYEQYF

d_gene: TRBD2
abundance: .
v_gene: TRBV18
j_gene: TRBJ2-1
CDR3nt: TGTGCCAGCTCATCCGGCCCCCGGGGGGGGTTCTACAATGAGCAGTTCTTC
CDR3aa: CASSSGPRGGFYNEQFF

d_gene: .
abundance: few
v_gene: TRBV19
j_gene: TRBJ1-2
CDR3nt: TGTGCCAGTAGGGGCACGGGCTACACCTTC
CDR3aa: CASRGTGYTF

d_gene: .
abundance: .
v_gene: TRBV27
j_gene: TRBJ2-1
CDR3nt: TGTGCCAGCAGAGACAGGCCGGGGACGTCCTACAATGAGCAGTTCTTC
CDR3aa: CASRDRPGTSYNEQFF

d_gene: .
abundance: .
v_gene: TRBV28
j_gene: TRBJ1-4
CDR3nt: TGTGCCAGCAGTTTGTGGGACACCGGTAATGAAAAACTGTTTTTT
CDR3aa: CASSLWDTGNEKLFF

d_gene: .
abundance: .
v_gene: TRBV14
j_gene: TRBJ2-7
CDR3nt: TGTGCCAGCAGCCAAAACTTCTATCTCTCCTACGAGCAGTACTTC
CDR3aa: CASSQNFYLSYEQYF

d_gene: TRBD1
abundance: .
v_gene: TRBV29-1
j_gene: TRBJ2-1
CDR3nt: TGCAGCGCCAGCGGACAGGGATCCTACAATGAGCAGTTCTTC
CDR3aa: CSASGQGSYNEQFF

d_gene: .
abundance: .
v_gene: TRBV7-5
j_gene: TRBJ2-7
CDR3nt: TGTGCCAGAAGCGTCCAGGGTAGCGGGATGTATTACGAGCAGTACTTC
CDR3aa: CARSVQGSGMYYEQYF

d_gene: TRBD1
abundance: .
v_gene: TRBV6-1
j_gene: TRBJ1-2
CDR3nt: TGTGCCAGCAGTGGCCACGGACAGGGGGATGGCTACACCTTC
CDR3aa: CASSGHGQGDGYTF

d_gene: TRBD2
abundance: .
v_gene: TRBV7-3
j_gene: TRBJ2-1
CDR3nt: TGTGCCAGCAGCTTAACATTAGCGGGGGCGAATGAGCAGTTCTTC
CDR3aa: CASSLTLAGANEQFF

d_gene: .
abundance: once
v_gene: TRBV28
j_gene: TRBJ2-5
CDR3nt: TGTGCCAGCAGTAGATCGGACACCACCTCGGGGACCCAGTACTTC
CDR3aa: CASSRSDTTSGTQYF

d_gene: TRBD2
abundance: .
v_gene: TRBV6-1
j_gene: TRBJ2-7
CDR3nt: TGTGCCAGCAGTGAAAGTAGTAGCGGGAGTTACGAGCAGTACTTC
CDR3aa: CASSESSSGSYEQYF

d_gene: TRBD2
abundance: .
v_gene: TRBV30
j_gene: TRBJ2-7
CDR3nt: TGTGCCTGGGAGAACGGGGGGTACGAGCAGTACTTC
CDR3aa: CAWENGGYEQYF

d_gene: .
abundance: .
v_gene: TRBV11-2
j_gene: TRBJ2-7
CDR3nt: TGTGCCAGCAGCCCTACAAGAGGTAGCCTCACCTCCTACGAGCAGTACTTC
CDR3aa: CASSPTRGSLTSYEQYF

d_gene: TRBD1
abundance: .
v_gene: TRBV7-2
j_gene: TRBJ2-2
CDR3nt: TGTGCCAGCAGCTCCCGGGGACAGGGCACCGGGGAGCTGTTTTTT
CDR3aa: CASSSRGQGTGELFF